Presented here are 20 T cell receptor beta chains from one specimen sequenced in a study of blood T cell repertoires in COVID-19 (TCRdb year 2020). The library was made by the immunoSEQ multiplex PCR assay. The table was pulled from immuneACCESS by TCRdb, which kept in-frame rearrangements only. Such tables lose some clones; where checked, under half of the loss comes from unresolved V genes, and the rest has no known cause. This sample comprises 45,000 to 60,000 clones, more than 80% of them detected only once. The ten largest clones add up to about 16% of the sample. The sequenced material came from peripheral blood. These receptors all come from a human donor in a cohort sampled during active COVID-19.

The rearrangement joins TRBV5-4 to TRBJ2-1; D may be TRBD2 (6 bases). In germline, CDR1 is SGHNT, CDR2 YYREEE (reference sequence). The CDR3 totals 15 residues. Trimming removed 1 base from V and 12 bases from J, with 20 bases in between. In DNA, the CDR3 is TGTGCCAGCAGCTTGAGTTGGGGGGTTAGAGGTGGGCAGTTCTTC. Translating it yields CASSLSWGVRGGQFF.

This sequence joins TRBV5-1 and TRBJ1-1; 10 nucleotides agree with TRBD1. The junction had 2 bases not matched to a gene; V was cut back by 0 bases and J by 3 bases. Germline V gene lookup returns CDR1 SGHRS and CDR2 YFSETQ. The CDR3 sequence is 15 residues long. The DNA of the CDR3 is TGCGCCAGCAGCTTGGGCGGACAGGGGGACACTGAAGCTTTCTTT. Protein sequence: CASSLGGQGDTEAFF.

The rearrangement uses TRBV18 and TRBJ2-7; 7 nucleotides line up with TRBD1. Per germline, CDR1 KGHSH and CDR2 LQKENI. The J segment lost 1 base and the V segment lost 3 bases, leaving 6 bases of the junction unmatched. The length of the CDR3 is 15 residues. Written as DNA, the CDR3 is TGTGCCAGCTCACCTCCGGGACAGCAATCCTACGAGCAGTACTTC. This gives the protein CASSPPGQQSYEQYF.

The V and J genes are TRBV11-2 and TRBJ2-6, with D possibly TRBD1 on 5 matching bases. Germline CDR1 is SGHAT and CDR2 is FQNNGV. Trimming removed 1 base at V and 1 base at J, with 8 bases between. The CDR3 extends over 16 amino acids. This chain's CDR3 is CASSLVAGSGANVLTF. The CDR3 region has the DNA TGTGCCAGCAGCTTAGTCGCAGGGTCTGGGGCCAACGTCCTGACTTTC.

The chain employs TRBV6-6 and TRBJ1-2, with 9 bases aligning to TRBD1. Trimming removed 5 bases from V and 4 bases from J; junction bases left unmatched: 8. CDR3 length: 15 amino acids. CDR1 is MNHNY, CDR2 SVGAGI, per germline (reference sequence). The DNA of the CDR3 is TGTGCCAGCAGTCCCGGGACAGGGCGTCGCTATGGCTACACCTTC. This sequence encodes CASSPGTGRRYGYTF.

V gene TRBV6-5 combines with J gene TRBJ1-2; a weak D match, TRBD1 (6 bases). Looked up from germline, CDR1 is MNHEY and CDR2 is SVGAGI. This CDR3 contains 14 residues. V was trimmed by 11 bases and J by 7 bases, leaving 23 bases between them. CDR3 sequence: CAGLLDSLGGGYTF. As DNA, the CDR3 is TGTGCCGGGTTATTAGACTCTCTAGGGGGTGGCTACACCTTC.

This clone has only one observation. The chain uses TRBV27 and TRBJ2-7, with 12 bases matching TRBD1. This CDR3 spans 15 amino acids. The germline CDR1 and CDR2 sequences are MNHEY and SMNVEV (reference sequence). V dropped 3 bases and J dropped 5; count of bases not matched to a gene: 5. The CDR3 is CASSFPGTGGNEQYF. The CDR3 DNA reads TGTGCCAGCAGTTTTCCCGGGACAGGGGGCAACGAGCAGTACTTC.

A few counts support this clone. The chain employs TRBV7-3 and TRBJ2-1, with TRBD1 identical over 7 bases. Germline V gene sequence: CDR1 SGHTA, CDR2 FQGTGA. There are 16 residues in the CDR3. Trimming took 2 bases from V and 0 from J; bases not matched to a gene: 4. The CDR3 region is CASSLSGQSSYNEQFF. The CDR3 bases are TGTGCCAGCAGCTTATCGGGACAGTCCTCCTACAATGAGCAGTTCTTC.

The V call is TRBV18, the J call TRBJ2-3; the match to TRBD2 covers 10 bases. The trim removed 2 bases at V and 0 bases at J, leaving 2 bases unmatched. The length of the CDR3 is 16 residues. The germline gives CDR1 KGHSH, CDR2 LQKENI. The CDR3: CASSPATSGSTDTQYF. In nucleotides, the CDR3 is TGTGCCAGCTCACCAGCGACTAGCGGGAGCACAGATACGCAGTATTTT.

The gene calls are TRBV3-1 (or the pseudogene TRBV3-2) and TRBJ1-1; a possible D gene is TRBD1 (5 bases). This CDR3 has 13 amino acids. The V and J ends lost 2 bases and 7 bases respectively, with 11 bases between them. From germline, CDR1 is LGHDT and CDR2 YNNKEL (reference sequence). The CDR3 nucleotides are TGTGCCAGCAGCCAATTAGGGGTCGGTGAAGCTTTCTTT. It codes for CASSQLGVGEAFF.

J is TRBJ1-5 and V is TRBV5-6, with D tentatively TRBD1 (5 bases). V gave up 2 bases and J gave up 3 bases, with 9 bases separating them. The germline CDR1 and CDR2 sequences are SGHDT and YYEEEE. The length of the CDR3 is 14 residues. CDR3 nucleotides: TGTGCCAGCAGCTTAGGACAATTCAATCAGCCCCAGCATTTT. Translated, it gives CASSLGQFNQPQHF.

CDR3 DNA: TGTGCCAGCCGCCGGACTTGGAGCTCCTACGAGCAGTACTTC. This encodes CASRRTWSSYEQYF. The gene calls are TRBV7-8 and TRBJ2-7; D possibly corresponds to TRBD2 (5 bases). In germline, CDR1 is SGHVS, CDR2 FQNEAQ. V lost 8 bases and J 0 bases, leaving 14 bases between the germline ends. The CDR3 spans 14 residues.

The chain is built from TRBV19 and TRBJ1-1, with unresolved D. Trimming pared 6 bases from V and 1 base from J, leaving 15 bases between. The CDR3 totals 15 residues. The germline V gene encodes CDR1 LNHDA and CDR2 SQIVND (reference sequence). This CDR3 is CASSALAVGNTEAFF. The DNA for the CDR3 is TGTGCCAGTAGCGCCTTGGCGGTGGGGAACACTGAAGCTTTCTTT.

This chain connects TRBV7-2 to TRBJ1-1; D possibly corresponds to TRBD1 (6 bases). The V and J ends lost 8 bases and 9 bases respectively, with 16 bases between them. This CDR3 spans 12 amino acids. CDR1 SGHTA and CDR2 FQGNSA come from the germline V gene. CDR3 coding DNA: TGTGCCAGCTCTCAGGGGACGGCACAAGCTTTCTTT. It encodes CASSQGTAQAFF. Supplemented by reference TRBV7-2 and TRBJ1-1, the full variable domain reads GAGVSQSPSNKVTEKGKDVELRCDPISGHTALYWYRQSLGQGLEFLIYFQGNSAPDKSGLPSDRFSAERTGGSVSTLTIQRTQQEDSAVYLCASSQGTAQAFFGQGTRLTVV.

The gene calls are TRBV6-5 and TRBJ1-1, with D possibly matching TRBD1 (6 bases). V lost 5 bases and J 2 bases, leaving 12 bases between the germline ends. CDR3 size: 14 residues. The germline V gene has CDR1 MNHEY and CDR2 SVGAGI. The CDR3 here is CASSPGGGNTEAFF. The DNA of the CDR3 is TGTGCCAGCAGTCCCGGGGGGGGCAACACTGAAGCTTTCTTT.

The chain employs TRBV4-2 and TRBJ1-1; D may be TRBD1 (5 bases). The V gene's germline CDR1 is LGHNA and CDR2 YNFKEQ. This CDR3 region has 15 residues. V was shortened by 0 bases and J by 6 bases, with 14 bases between the two germline ends. The CDR3 nucleotides are TGTGCCAGCAGCCAAGATCGACGCAGGGAGGCTGAAGCTTTCTTT. It encodes CASSQDRRREAEAFF.

The rearrangement joins TRBV18 to TRBJ2-5, with TRBD1 matching over 9 bases. The CDR3 runs to 14 residues. Germline assignment: CDR1 KGHSH and CDR2 LQKENI. Unmatched junction bases numbered 7, after V lost 6 bases and J lost 5 bases. CDR3 loop: CASSQQGARETQYF. CDR3 bases: TGTGCCAGCTCTCAACAGGGGGCGCGGGAGACCCAGTACTTC. The complete variable domain, with remaining parts taken from reference TRBV18 and TRBJ2-5, reads NAGVMQNPRHLVRRRGQEARLRCSPMKGHSHVYWYRQLPEEGLKFMVYLQKENIIDESGMPKERFSAEFPKEGPSILRIQQVVRGDSAAYFCASSQQGARETQYFGPGTRLLVL.

CDR3 loop: CASSLVQGVNTEAFF. In DNA form, the CDR3 reads TGTGCCAGCAGCTTAGTTCAGGGGGTGAACACTGAAGCTTTCTTT. The chain carries TRBV7-9 and TRBJ1-1; TRBD1 matches 7 bases. Germline values: CDR1 SEHNR, CDR2 FQNEAQ (reference sequence). V shed 1 base and J 0 bases; nucleotides not matched to a gene: 2. This CDR3 region has 15 residues.

J is TRBJ1-1 and V is TRBV7-9; D is unresolved. CDR1 and CDR2 from the germline V gene are SEHNR and FQNEAQ (reference sequence). This CDR3 is built from 12 residues. Trimming pared 5 bases from V and 10 bases from J, leaving 14 bases between. The CDR3 DNA reads TGTGCCAGCAGCCCCCCTAGGAGGAGAGCTTTCTTT. This sequence encodes CASSPPRRRAFF.

The chain carries TRBV19 and TRBJ1-1; D call uncertain. V was shortened by 10 bases and J by 1 base, with 19 bases between the two germline ends. Per the germline V gene, CDR1 is LNHDA and CDR2 is SQIVND (reference sequence). The CDR3 runs to 15 residues. CDR3 in DNA: TGTGCCACCAAATACGCGGGGTTGGGGAACACTGAAGCTTTCTTT. This gives the protein CATKYAGLGNTEAFF.